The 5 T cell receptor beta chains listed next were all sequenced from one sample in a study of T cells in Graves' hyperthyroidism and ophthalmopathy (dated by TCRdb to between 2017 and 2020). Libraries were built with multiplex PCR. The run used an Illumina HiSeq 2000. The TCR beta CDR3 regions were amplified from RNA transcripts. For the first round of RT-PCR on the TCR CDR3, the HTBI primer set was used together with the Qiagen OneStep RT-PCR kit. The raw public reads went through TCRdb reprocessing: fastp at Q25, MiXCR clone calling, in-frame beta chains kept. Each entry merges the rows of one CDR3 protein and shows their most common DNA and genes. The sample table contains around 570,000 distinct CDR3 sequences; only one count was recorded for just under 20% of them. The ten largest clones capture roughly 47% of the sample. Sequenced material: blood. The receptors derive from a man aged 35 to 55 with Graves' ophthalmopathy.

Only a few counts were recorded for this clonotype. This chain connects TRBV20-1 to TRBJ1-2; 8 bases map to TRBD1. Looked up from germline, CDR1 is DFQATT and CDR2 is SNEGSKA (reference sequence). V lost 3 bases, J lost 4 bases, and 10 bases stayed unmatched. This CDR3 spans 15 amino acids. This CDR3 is CSARARDRNLYGYTF. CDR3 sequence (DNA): TGCAGTGCTAGGGCTCGGGACAGGAATCTCTATGGCTACACCTTC.

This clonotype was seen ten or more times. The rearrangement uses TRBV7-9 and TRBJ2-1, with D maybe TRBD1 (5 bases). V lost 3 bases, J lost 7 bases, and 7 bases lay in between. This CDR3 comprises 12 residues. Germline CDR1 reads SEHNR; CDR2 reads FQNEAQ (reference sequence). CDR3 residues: CASSLTANEQFF. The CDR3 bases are TGTGCCAGCAGCTTGACAGCAAATGAGCAGTTCTTC. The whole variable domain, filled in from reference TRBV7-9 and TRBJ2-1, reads DTGVSQNPRHKITKRGQNVTFRCDPISEHNRLYWYRQTLGQGPEFLTYFQNEAQLEKSRLLSDRFSAERPKGSFSTLEIQRTEQGDSAMYLCASSLTANEQFFGPGTRLTVL.

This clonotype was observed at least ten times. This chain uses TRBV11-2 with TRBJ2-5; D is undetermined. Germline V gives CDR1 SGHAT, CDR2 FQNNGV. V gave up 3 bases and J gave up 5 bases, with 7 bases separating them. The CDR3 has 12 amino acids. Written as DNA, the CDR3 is TGTGCCAGCAGCTTCACAACGGAGACCCAGTACTTC. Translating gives CASSFTTETQYF.

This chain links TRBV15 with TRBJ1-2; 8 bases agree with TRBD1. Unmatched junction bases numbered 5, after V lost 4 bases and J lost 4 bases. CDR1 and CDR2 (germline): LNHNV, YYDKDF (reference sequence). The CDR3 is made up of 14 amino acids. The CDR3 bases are TGTGCCACCAGCACAGGGGGCGGAATCTATGGCTACACCTTC. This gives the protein CATSTGGGIYGYTF.

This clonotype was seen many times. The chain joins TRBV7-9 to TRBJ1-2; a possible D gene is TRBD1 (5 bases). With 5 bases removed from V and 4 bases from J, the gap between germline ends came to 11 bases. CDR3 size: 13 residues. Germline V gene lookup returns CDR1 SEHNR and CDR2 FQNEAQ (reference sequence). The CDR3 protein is CASSRDRGYGYTF. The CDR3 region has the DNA TGTGCCAGCAGCCGGGACCGGGGCTATGGCTACACCTTC.